This T cell receptor beta chain emerged from a study of CD8 T cells in ankylosing spondylitis. General observations from the study: The study identified a TCR beta motif of eight highly homologous variants that appeared characteristic of ankylosing spondylitis blood. Some of the motif variants had earlier been found in reactive arthritis patients' fluid and blood. Disease-linked clones displayed a CD8+ phenotype and appeared relatively rarely in peripheral blood. Reports say disease-linked clones showed up significantly more in matched ankylosing spondylitis synovial fluid.

In the case of this clonotype: What it binds is not known.

The germline gives CDR1 SGHRS, CDR2 YFSETQ. This CDR3 comprises 13 residues. Deletions cut 3 bases from V and 2 bases from J, with 6 bases between. Construction of TCR beta libraries was performed using quantitative 5'-RACE with molecular barcodes. TCRdb re-analysed the 5' RACE reads in MiXCR, keeping a single row per CDR3 protein. The sample shows around 450,000 distinct CDR3 sequences, roughly 26% of them seen only once. The chain uses TRBV5-1 and TRBJ1-5; D perhaps matches TRBD1 (5 bases). This TCR derives from a male donor with ankylosing spondylitis. Sequencing input: blood, either unsorted or a sorted T cell fraction (not recorded which). The CDR3 reads CASSWDGNQPQHF. As DNA, the CDR3 is TGCGCCAGCAGCTGGGACGGCAATCAGCCCCAGCATTTT.